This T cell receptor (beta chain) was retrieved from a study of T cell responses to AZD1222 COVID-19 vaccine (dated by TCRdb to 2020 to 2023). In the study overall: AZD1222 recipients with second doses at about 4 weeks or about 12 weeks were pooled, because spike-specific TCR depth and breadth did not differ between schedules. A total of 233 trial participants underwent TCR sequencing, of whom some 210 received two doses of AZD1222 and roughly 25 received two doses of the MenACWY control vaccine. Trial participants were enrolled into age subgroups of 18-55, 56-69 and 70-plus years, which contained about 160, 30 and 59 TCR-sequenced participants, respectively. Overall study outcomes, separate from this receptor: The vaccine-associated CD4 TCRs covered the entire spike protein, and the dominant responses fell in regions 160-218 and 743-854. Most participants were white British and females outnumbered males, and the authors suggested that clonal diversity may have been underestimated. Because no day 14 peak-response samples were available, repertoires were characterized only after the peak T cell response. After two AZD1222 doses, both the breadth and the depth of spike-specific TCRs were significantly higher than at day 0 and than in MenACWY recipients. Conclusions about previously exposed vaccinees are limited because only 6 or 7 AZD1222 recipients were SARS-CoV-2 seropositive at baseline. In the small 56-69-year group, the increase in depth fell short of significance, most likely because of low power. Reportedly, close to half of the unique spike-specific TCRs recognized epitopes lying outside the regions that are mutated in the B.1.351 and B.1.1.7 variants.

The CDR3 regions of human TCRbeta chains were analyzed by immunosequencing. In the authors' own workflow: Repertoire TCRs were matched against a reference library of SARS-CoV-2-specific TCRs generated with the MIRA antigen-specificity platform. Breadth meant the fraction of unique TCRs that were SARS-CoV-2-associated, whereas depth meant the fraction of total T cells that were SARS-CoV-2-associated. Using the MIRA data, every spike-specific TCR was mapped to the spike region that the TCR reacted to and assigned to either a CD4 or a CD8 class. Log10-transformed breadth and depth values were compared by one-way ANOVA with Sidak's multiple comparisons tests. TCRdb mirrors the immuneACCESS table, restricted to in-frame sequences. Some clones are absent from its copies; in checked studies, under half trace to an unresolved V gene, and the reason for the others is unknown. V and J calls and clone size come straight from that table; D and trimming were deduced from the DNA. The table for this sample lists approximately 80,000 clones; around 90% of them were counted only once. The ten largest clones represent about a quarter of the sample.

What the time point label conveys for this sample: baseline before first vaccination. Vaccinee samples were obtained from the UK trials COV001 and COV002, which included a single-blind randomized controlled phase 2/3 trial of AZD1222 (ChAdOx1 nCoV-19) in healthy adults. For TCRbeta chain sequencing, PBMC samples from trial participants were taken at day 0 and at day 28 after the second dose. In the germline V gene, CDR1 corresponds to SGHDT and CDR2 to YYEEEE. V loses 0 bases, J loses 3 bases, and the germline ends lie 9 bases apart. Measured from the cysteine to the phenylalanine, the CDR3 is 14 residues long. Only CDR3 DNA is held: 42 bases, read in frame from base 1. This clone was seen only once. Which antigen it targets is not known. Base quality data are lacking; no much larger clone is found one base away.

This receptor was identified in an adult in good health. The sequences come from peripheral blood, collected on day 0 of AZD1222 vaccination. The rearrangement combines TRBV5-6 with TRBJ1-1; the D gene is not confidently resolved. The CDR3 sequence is CASSLAPSDTEAFF. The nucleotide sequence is TGTGCCAGCAGCTTGGCTCCTAGCGACACTGAAGCTTTCTTT.